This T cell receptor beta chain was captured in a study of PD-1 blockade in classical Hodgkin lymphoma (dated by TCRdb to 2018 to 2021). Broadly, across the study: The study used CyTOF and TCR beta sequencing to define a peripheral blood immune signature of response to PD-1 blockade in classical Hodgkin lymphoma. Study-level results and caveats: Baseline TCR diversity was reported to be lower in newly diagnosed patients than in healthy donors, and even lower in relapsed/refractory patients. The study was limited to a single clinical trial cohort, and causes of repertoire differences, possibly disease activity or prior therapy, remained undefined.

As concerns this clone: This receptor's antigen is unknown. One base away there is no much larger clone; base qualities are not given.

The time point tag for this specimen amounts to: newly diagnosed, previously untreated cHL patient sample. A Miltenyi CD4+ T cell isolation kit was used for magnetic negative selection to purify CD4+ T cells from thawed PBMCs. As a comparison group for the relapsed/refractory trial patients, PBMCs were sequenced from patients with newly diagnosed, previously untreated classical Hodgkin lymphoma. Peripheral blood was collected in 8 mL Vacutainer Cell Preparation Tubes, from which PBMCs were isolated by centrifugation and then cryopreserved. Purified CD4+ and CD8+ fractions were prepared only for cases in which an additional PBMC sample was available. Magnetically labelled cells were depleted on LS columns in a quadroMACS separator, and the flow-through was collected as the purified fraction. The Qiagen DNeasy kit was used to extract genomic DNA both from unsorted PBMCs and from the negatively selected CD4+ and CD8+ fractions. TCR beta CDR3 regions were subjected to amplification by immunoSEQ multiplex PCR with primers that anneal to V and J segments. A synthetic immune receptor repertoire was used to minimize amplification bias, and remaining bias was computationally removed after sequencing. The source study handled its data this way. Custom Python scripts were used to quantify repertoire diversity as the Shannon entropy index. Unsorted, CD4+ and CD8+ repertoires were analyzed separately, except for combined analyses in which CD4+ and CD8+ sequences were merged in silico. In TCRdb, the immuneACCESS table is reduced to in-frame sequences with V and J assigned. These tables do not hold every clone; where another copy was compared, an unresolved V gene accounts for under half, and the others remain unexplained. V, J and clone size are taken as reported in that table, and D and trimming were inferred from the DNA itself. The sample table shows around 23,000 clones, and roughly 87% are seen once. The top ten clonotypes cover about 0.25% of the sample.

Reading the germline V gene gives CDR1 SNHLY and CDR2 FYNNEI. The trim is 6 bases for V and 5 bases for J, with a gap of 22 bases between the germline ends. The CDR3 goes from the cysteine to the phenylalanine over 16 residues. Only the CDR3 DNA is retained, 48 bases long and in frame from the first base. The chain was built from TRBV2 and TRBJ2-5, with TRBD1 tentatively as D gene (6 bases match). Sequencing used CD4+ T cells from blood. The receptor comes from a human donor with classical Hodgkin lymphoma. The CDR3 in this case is CASRATPGQTTETQYF. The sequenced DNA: TGTGCCAGCAGAGCTACACCCGGACAGACTACGGAGACCCAGTACTTC.